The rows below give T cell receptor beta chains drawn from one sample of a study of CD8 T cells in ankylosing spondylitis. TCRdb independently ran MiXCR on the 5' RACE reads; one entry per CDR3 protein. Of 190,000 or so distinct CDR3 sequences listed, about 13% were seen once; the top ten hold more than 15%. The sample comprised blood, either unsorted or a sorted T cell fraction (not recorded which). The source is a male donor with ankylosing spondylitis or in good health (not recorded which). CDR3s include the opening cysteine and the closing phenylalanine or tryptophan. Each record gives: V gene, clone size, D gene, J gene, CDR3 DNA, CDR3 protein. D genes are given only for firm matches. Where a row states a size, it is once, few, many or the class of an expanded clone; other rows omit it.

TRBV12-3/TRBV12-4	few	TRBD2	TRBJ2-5	TGTGCCAGCAGTTTAGTAAGACTAGCGGGGGAAGAGACCCAGTACTTC	CASSLVRLAGEETQYF
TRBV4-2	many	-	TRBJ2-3	TGTGCCAGCAGCCAAACCACCACAGATACGCAGTATTTT	CASSQTTTDTQYF
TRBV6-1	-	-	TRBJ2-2	TGTGCCAGCATCGGCCTGCAGGGGAACACCGGGGAGCTGTTTTTT	CASIGLQGNTGELFF
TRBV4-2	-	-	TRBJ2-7	TGTGCCAGCAGCCAAGGAGCGGAATCCTCGGGATACGAGCAGTACTTC	CASSQGAESSGYEQYF
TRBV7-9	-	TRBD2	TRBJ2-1	TGTGCCAGCAGCTTAGCTAGCGGGGTTTACAATGAGCAGTTCTTC	CASSLASGVYNEQFF
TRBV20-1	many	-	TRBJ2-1	TGCAGTGCTCCGACCGGGACCCAACTCCCCACACAGTTCTTC	CSAPTGTQLPTQFF
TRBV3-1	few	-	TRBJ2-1	TGTGCCAGCAGCCAACGACTAGGAGACTACAATGAGCAGTTCTTC	CASSQRLGDYNEQFF
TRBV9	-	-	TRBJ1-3	TGTGCCAGCAGCGTTGATGAGGTTTCCTCTGGAAACACCATATATTTT	CASSVDEVSSGNTIYF
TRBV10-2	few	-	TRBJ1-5	TGCGCCAGCAGTTGGTACAATCAGCCCCAGCATTTT	CASSWYNQPQHF
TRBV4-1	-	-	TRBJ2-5	TGCGCCAGCAGCCCGGCAGGGTCCCAAGAGACCCAGTACTTC	CASSPAGSQETQYF
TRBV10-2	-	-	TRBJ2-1	TGCGCCAGCAGTGATGGAGTTAGCTCCTACAATGAGCAGTTCTTC	CASSDGVSSYNEQFF
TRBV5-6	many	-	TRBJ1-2	TGTGCCAGCAGCGGCGACGGCGCTAACTATGGCTACACCTTC	CASSGDGANYGYTF
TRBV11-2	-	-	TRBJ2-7	TGTGCCAGCAGCTTAGATCCAGCGACCTACGAGCAGTACTTC	CASSLDPATYEQYF
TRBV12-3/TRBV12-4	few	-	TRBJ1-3	TGTGCCAGCAGTCACGGGCTTCCAGAGCTCTCTGGAAACACCATATATTTT	CASSHGLPELSGNTIYF
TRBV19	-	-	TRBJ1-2	TGTGCCAGTAGTACAGGGAATGGCTACACCTTC	CASSTGNGYTF
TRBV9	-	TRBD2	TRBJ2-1	TGTGCCAGCAGCGTAGCGGGTAGCGGGGGGGCCAATGAGCAGTTCTTC	CASSVAGSGGANEQFF
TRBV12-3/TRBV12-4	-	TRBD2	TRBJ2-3	TGTGCCAGCAGTGCCCCGGGACTAGCGGGCTTGACTCATACGCAGTATTTT	CASSAPGLAGLTHTQYF
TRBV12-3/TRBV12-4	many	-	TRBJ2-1	TGTGCCAGCAGTTTTTCAGGCAATGAGCAGTTCTTC	CASSFSGNEQFF
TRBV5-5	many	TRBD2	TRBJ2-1	TGTGCCAGCAGCTTTGGACTAGCGGTCTACAATGAGCAGTTCTTC	CASSFGLAVYNEQFF
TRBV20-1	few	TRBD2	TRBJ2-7	TGCAGTGCTAGAGAGATGACTAGCCCTACCTACGAGCAGTACTTC	CSAREMTSPTYEQYF
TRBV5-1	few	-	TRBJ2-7	TGCGCCAGCAGAAGGGGGGACTCCTACGAGCAGTACTTC	CASRRGDSYEQYF
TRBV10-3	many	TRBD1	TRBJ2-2	TGTGCCATCTCAGGGGGCCCGAACACCGGGGAGCTGTTTTTT	CAISGGPNTGELFF
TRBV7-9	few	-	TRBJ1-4	TGTGCCAGCGGGGCGGACGGGGGCGCGAATGAAAAACTGTTTTTT	CASGADGGANEKLFF
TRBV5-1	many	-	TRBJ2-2	TGCGCCAGCAGCTTGGTCCCCGGGGAGCTGTTTTTT	CASSLVPGELFF
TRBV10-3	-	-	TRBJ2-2	TGTGCCATCAGTAAGGGCGGGACACAAGTTACCGGGGAGCTGTTTTTT	CAISKGGTQVTGELFF
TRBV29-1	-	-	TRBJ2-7	TGCAGCGTTGTAACAGGGTTCGAGCAGTACTTC	CSVVTGFEQYF
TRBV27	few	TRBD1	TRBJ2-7	TGTGCCAGCAGGACAGGGGGCGAGCAGTACTTC	CASRTGGEQYF
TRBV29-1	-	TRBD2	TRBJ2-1	TGCAGCGTGGGGGGGGGGAATGAGCAGTTCTTC	CSVGGGNEQFF
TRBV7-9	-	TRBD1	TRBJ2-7	TGTGCCAGCAGCAAACGGGACAGGTCCTACGAGCAGTACTTC	CASSKRDRSYEQYF
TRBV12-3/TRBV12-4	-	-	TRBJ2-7	TGTGCCAGCAGTTGGTTGTGGGGTTACGAGCAGTACTTC	CASSWLWGYEQYF
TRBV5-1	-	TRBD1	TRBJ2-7	TGCGCCAGCAGCTACCCCGGGACAGGGCTGGAGGAGCAGTACTTC	CASSYPGTGLEEQYF
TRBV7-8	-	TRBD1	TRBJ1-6	TGTGCCAGCAGTACGAATCCGACAGGGTTCTATAATTCACCCCTCCACTTT	CASSTNPTGFYNSPLHF
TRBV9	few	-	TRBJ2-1	TGTGCCAGCAGCGTTCTGGGGTTTGGGGAGCAGTTCTTC	CASSVLGFGEQFF
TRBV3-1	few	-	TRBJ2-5	TGTGCCAGCAGGGATAGTACCGAAGAGACCCAGTACTTC	CASRDSTEETQYF
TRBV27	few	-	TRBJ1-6	TGTGCCAGCACTTTGAGTACCTCGGGGTCACCCCTCCACTTT	CASTLSTSGSPLHF
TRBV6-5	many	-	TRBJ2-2	TGTGCCAGCAGTTACAGCGTGGGATGGGGGGAGCTGTTTTTT	CASSYSVGWGELFF
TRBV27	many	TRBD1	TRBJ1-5	TGTGCCAGCAGTCCAGGGACAGGGGGTGGTCAGCCCCAGCATTTT	CASSPGTGGGQPQHF